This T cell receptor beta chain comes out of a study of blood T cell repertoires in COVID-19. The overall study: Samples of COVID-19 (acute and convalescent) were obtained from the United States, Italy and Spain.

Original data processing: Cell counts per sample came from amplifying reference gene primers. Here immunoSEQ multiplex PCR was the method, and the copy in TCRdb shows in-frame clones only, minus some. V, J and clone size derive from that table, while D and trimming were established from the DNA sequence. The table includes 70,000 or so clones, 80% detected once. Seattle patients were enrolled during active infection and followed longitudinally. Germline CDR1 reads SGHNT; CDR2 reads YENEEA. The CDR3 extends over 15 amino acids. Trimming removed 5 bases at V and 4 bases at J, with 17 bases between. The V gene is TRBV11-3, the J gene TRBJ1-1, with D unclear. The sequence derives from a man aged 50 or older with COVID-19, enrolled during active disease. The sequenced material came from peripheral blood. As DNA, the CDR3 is TGTGCCAGCAGCCCCCGGCGGTCGGCCTCCACTGAAGCTTTCTTT. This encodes CASSPRRSASTEAFF.